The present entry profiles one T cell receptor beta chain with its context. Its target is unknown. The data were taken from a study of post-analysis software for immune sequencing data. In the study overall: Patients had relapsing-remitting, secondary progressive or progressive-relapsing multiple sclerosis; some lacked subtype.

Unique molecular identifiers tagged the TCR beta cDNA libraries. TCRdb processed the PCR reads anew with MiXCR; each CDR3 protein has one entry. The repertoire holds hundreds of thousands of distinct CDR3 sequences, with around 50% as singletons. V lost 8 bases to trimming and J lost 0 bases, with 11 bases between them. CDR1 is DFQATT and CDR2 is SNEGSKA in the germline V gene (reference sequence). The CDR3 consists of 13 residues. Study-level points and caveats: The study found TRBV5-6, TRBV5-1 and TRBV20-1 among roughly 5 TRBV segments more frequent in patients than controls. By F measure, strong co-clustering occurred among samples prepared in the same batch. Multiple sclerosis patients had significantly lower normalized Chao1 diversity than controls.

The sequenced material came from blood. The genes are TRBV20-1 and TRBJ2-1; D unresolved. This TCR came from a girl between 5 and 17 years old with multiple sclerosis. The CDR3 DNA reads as TGCAGTTCCCTGGGCTACTCCTACAATGAGCAGTTCTTC. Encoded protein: CSSLGYSYNEQFF.